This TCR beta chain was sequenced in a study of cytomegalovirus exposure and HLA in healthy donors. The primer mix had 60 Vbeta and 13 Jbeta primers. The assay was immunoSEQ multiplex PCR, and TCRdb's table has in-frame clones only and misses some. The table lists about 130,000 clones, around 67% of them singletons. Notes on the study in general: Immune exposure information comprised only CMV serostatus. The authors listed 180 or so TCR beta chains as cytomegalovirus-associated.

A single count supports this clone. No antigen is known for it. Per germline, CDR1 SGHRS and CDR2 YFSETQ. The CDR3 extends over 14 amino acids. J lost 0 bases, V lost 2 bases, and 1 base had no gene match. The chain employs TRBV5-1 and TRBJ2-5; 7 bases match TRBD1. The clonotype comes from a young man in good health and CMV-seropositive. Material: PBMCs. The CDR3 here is CASSLQGYQETQYF. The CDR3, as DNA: TGCGCCAGCAGCTTACAGGGGTACCAAGAGACCCAGTACTTC. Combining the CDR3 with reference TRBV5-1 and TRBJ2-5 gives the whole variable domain KAGVTQTPRYLIKTRGQQVTLSCSPISGHRSVSWYQQTPGQGLQFLFEYFSETQRNKGNFPGRFSGRQFSNSRSEMNVSTLELGDSALYLCASSLQGYQETQYFGPGTRLLVL.